This T cell receptor beta chain was observed in a study of beta chain features in type 1 diabetes. About the research overall: No patient-donor differences in age, gender, total cells or subset yield.

CDR3 size: 13 residues. V was pared by 4 bases and J by 0 bases, with 9 bases between. CDR1 is SQVTM and CDR2 is ANQGSEA in the germline V gene. The authors reverse transcribed all of the isolated RNA, so sequencing captured expressed TCRB transcripts. The data were produced by immunoSEQ multiplex PCR, yet TCRdb's version contains in-frame clones alone and is incomplete. The top ten hold 3.5% to 4% of the sample, which has some 250,000 clones, 27% seen once. The chain employs TRBV29-1 and TRBJ1-1; D gene ambiguous. The sample was central memory CD4+ T cells from blood. The source is a man younger than 45 in good health. The CDR3 DNA reads as TGCAGCGTTGTCCGCCCTTTGAACACTGAAGCTTTCTTT. Amino acids: CSVVRPLNTEAFF.